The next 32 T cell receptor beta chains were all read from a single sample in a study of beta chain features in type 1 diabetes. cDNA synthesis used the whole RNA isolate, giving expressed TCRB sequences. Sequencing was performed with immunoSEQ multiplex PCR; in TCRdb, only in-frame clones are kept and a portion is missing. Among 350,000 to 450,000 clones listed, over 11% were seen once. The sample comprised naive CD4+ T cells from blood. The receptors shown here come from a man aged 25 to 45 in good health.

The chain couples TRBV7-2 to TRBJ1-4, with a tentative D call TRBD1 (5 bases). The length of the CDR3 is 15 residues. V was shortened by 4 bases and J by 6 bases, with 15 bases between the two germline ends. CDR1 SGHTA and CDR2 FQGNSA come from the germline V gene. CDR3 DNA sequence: TGTGCCAGCAGCTCCTACAGGAATCAGGATGAAAAACTGTTTTTT. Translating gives CASSSYRNQDEKLFF.

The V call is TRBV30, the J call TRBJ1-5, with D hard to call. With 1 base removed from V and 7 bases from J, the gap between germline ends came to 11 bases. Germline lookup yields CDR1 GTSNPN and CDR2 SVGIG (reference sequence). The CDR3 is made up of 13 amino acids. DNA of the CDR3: TGTGCCTGGAGTGAGTCAAGTCCCCAGCCCCAGCATTTT. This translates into CAWSESSPQPQHF.

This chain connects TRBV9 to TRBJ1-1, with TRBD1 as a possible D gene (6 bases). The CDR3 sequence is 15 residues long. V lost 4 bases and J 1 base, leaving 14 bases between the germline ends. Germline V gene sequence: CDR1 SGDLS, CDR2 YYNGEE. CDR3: CASSPQGLTNTEAFF. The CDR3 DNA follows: TGTGCCAGCAGCCCACAGGGACTAACGAACACTGAAGCTTTCTTT.

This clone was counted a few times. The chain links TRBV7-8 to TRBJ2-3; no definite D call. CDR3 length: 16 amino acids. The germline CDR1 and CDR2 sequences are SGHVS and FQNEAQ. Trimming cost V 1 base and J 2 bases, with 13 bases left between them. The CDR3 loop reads CASSLGAGGYTDTQYF. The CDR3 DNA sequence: TGTGCCAGCAGCTTAGGGGCCGGCGGTTACACAGATACGCAGTATTTT.

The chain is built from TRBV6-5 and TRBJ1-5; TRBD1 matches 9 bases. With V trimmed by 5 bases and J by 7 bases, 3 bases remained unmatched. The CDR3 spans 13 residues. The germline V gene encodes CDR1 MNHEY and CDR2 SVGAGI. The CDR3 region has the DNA TGTGCCAGCAGTAGGACAGGGGAACAGCCCCAGCATTTT. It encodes CASSRTGEQPQHF.

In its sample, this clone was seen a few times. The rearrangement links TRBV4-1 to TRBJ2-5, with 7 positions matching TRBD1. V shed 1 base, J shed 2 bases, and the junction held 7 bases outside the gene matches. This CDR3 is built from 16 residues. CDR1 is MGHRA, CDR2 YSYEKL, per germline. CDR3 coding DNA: TGCGCCAGCAGCCAAGGGAGACAGGGCGGTCAAGAGACCCAGTACTTC. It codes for CASSQGRQGGQETQYF.

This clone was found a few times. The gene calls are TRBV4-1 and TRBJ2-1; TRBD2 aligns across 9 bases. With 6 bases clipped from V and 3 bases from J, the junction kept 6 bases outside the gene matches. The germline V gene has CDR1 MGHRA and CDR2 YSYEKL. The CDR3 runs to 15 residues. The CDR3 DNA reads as TGCGCCAGCAGTCGTTCTAGCGGGAACTACAATGAGCAGTTCTTC. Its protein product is CASSRSSGNYNEQFF.

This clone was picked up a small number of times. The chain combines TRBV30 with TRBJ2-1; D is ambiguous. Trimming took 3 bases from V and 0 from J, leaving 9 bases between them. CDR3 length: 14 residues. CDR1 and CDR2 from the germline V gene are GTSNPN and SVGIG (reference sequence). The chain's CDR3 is CAWRDQSSYNEQFF. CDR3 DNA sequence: TGTGCCTGGAGGGACCAGAGCTCCTACAATGAGCAGTTCTTC. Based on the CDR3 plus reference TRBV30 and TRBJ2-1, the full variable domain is SQTIHQWPATLVQPVGSPLSLECTVEGTSNPNLYWYRQAAGRGLQLLFYSVGIGQISSEVPQNLSASRPQDRQFILSSKKLLLSDSGFYLCAWRDQSSYNEQFFGPGTRLTVL.

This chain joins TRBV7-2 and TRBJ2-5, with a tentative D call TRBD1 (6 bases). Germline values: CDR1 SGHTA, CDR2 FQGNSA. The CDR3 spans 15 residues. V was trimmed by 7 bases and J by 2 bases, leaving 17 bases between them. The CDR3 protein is CASTTSGTRQETQYF. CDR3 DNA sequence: TGTGCCAGCACCACCTCCGGGACACGGCAAGAGACCCAGTACTTC.

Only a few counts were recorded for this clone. The CDR3, as DNA: TGTGCCAGCATCCAGGGGGATAGCAATCAGCCCCAGCATTTT. It encodes CASIQGDSNQPQHF. This rearrangement joins TRBV21-1 to TRBJ1-5; the table's D call of TRBD1 was not tested on the DNA. TRBV21-1 is assigned pseudogene status. The length of the CDR3 is 14 residues.

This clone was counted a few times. The CDR3 region has the DNA TGTGCCAGCAGCCCCCCAGGCCGCAATCAGCCCCAGCATTTT. Residues: CASSPPGRNQPQHF. This sequence joins TRBV27 and TRBJ1-5; D gene ambiguous. V was cut by 6 bases and J by 2 bases, with 11 bases left in between. Per germline, CDR1 MNHEY and CDR2 SMNVEV (reference sequence). The CDR3 runs to 14 residues.

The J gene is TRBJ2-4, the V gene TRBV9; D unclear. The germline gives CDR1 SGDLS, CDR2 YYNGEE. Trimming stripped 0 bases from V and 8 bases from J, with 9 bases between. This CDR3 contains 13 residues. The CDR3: CASSVAQTDIQYF. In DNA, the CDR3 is TGTGCCAGCAGCGTAGCCCAAACAGACATTCAGTACTTC. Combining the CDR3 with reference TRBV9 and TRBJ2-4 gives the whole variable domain DSGVTQTPKHLITATGQRVTLRCSPRSGDLSVYWYQQSLDQGLQFLIQYYNGEERAKGNILERFSAQQFPDLHSELNLSSLELGDSALYFCASSVAQTDIQYFGAGTRLSVL.

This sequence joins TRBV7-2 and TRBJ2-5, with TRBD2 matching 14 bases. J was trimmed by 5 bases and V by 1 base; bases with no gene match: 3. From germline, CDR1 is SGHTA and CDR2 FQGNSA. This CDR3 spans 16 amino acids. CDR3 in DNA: TGTGCCAGCAGCTTAGGGGGACTAGCGGGAGTCGAGACCCAGTACTTC. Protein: CASSLGGLAGVETQYF.

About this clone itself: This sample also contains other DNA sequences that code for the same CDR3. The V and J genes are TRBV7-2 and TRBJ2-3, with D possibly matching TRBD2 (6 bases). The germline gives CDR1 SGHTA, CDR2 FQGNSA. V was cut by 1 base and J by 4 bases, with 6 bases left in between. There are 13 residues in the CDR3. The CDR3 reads CASSLGGADTQYF. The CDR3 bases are TGTGCCAGCAGCTTAGGCGGGGCAGATACGCAGTATTTT.

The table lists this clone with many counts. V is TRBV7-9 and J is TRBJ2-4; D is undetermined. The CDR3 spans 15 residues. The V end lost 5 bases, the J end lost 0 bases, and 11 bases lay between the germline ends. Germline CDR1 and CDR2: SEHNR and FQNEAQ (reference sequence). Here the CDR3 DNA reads TGTGCCAGCAGCACATGGTCCTTAGCCAAAAACATTCAGTACTTC. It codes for CASSTWSLAKNIQYF.

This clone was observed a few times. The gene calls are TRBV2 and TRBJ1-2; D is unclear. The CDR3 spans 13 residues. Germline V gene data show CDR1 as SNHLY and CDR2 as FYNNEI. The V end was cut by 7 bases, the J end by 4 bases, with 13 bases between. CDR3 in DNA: TGTGCCAGCACTCCCGGGGATCGCTATGGCTACACCTTC. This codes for CASTPGDRYGYTF.

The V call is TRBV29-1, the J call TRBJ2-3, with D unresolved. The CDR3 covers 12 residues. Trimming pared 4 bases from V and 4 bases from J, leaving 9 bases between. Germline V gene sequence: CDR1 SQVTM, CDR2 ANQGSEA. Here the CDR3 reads CSVAGAPDTQYF. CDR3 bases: TGCAGCGTTGCGGGCGCCCCAGATACGCAGTATTTT.

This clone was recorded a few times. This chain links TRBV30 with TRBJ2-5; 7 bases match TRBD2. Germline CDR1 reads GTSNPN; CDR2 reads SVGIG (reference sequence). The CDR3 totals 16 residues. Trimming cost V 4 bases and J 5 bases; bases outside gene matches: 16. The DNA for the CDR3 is TGTGCCTGGAATCAGGCCGGTTGGATAGCGGGTGAGACCCAGTACTTC. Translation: CAWNQAGWIAGETQYF.

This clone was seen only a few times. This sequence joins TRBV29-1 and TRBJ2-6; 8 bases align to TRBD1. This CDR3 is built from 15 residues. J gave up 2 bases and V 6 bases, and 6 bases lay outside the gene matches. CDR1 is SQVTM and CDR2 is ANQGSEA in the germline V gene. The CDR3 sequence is CSVGQGITGANVLTF. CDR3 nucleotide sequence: TGCAGCGTAGGACAGGGAATAACTGGGGCCAACGTCCTGACTTTC.

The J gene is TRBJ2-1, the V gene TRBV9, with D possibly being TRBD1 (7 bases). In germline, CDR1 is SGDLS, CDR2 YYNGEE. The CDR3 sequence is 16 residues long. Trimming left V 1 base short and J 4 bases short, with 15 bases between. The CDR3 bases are TGTGCCAGCAGCGTATGGCGGGACAGTGGTTACAATGAGCAGTTCTTC. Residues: CASSVWRDSGYNEQFF. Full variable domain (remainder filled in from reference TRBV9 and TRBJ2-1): DSGVTQTPKHLITATGQRVTLRCSPRSGDLSVYWYQQSLDQGLQFLIQYYNGEERAKGNILERFSAQQFPDLHSELNLSSLELGDSALYFCASSVWRDSGYNEQFFGPGTRLTVL.

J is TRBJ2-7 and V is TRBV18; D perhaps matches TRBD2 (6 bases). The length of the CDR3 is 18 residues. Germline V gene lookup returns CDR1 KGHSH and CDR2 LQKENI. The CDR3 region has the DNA TGTGCCAGCTCACCACGAAGCCTGGGGGGAGATCAGGTAGGGGCGCCAGCCGTC. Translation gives CASSPRSLGGDQVGAPAV.

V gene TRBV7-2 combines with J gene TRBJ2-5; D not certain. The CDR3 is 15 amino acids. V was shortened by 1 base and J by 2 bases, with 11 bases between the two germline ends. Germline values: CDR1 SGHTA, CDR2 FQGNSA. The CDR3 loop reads CASSLVDRRQETQYF. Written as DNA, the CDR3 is TGTGCCAGCAGCTTAGTGGATCGTCGGCAAGAGACCCAGTACTTC. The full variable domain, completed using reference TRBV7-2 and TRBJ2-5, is GAGVSQSPSNKVTEKGKDVELRCDPISGHTALYWYRQSLGQGLEFLIYFQGNSAPDKSGLPSDRFSAERTGGSVSTLTIQRTQQEDSAVYLCASSLVDRRQETQYFGPGTRLLVL.

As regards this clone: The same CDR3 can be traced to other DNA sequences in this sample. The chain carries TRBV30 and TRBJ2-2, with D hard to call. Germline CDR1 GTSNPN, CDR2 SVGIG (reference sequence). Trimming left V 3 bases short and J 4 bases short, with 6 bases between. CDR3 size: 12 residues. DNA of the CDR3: TGTGCCTGGAGCGTAAGCACCGGGGAGCTGTTTTTT. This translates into CAWSVSTGELFF.

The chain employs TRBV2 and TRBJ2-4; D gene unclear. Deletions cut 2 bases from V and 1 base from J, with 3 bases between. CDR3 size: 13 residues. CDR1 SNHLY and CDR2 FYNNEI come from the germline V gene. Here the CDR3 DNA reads TGTGCCAGCAGTGAACTGGCCAAAAACATTCAGTACTTC. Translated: CASSELAKNIQYF.

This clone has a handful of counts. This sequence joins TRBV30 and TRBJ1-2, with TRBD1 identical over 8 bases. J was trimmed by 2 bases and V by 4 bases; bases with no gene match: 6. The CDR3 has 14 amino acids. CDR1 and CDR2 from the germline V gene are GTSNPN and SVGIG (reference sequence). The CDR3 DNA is TGTGCCTGGAATCCGGACAGGGACAACTATGGCTACACCTTC. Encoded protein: CAWNPDRDNYGYTF.

The CDR3 region is CASSLRTGRETQYF. CDR3 nucleotides: TGTGCCAGCAGCCTCCGGACAGGGCGCGAGACCCAGTACTTC. The V gene is TRBV13, the J gene TRBJ2-5, with 8 bases matching TRBD1. CDR1 is PRHDT and CDR2 is FYEKMQ in the germline V gene (reference sequence). The CDR3 sequence is 14 residues long. V lost 5 bases and J lost 5; bases outside the gene matches: 7.

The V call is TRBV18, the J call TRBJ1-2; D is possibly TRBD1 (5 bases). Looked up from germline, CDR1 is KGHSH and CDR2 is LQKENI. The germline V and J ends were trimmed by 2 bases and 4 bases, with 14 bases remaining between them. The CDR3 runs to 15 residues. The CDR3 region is CASSPVEGSLYGYTF. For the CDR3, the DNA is TGTGCCAGCTCACCAGTCGAGGGGTCCCTCTATGGCTACACCTTC.

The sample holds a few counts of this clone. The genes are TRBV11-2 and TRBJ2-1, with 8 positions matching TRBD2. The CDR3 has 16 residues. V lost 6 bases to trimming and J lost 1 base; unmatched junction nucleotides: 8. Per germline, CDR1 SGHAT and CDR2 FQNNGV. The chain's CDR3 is CASSPLPGGSYNEQFF. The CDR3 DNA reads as TGTGCCAGCAGTCCCCTCCCGGGGGGGTCCTACAATGAGCAGTTCTTC.

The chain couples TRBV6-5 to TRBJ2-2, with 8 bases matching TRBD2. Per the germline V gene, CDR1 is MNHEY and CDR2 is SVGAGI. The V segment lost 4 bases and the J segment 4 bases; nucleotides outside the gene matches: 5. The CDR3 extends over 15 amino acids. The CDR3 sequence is CASSWTGRGTGELFF. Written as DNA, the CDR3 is TGTGCCAGCAGTTGGACCGGGAGGGGCACCGGGGAGCTGTTTTTT.

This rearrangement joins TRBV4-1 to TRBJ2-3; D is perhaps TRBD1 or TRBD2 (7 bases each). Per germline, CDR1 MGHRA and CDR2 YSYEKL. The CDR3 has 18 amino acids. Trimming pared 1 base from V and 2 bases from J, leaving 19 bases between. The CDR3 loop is CASSQAAQTGRDTDTQYF. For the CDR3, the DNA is TGCGCCAGCAGCCAAGCTGCACAGACAGGGAGGGACACAGATACGCAGTATTTT.

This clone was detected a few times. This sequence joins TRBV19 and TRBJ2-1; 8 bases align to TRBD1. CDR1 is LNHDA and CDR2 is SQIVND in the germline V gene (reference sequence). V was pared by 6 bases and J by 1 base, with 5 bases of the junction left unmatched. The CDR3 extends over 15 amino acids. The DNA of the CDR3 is TGTGCCAGTAGGGAGACAGGGGTATCCTACAATGAGCAGTTCTTC. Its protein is CASRETGVSYNEQFF.

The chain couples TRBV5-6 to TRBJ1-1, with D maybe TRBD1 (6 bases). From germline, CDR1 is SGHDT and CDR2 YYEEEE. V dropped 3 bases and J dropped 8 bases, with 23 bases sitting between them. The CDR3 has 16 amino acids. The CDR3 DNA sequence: TGTGCCAGCAGCTCAGGGGCCGCTCCCGGCGCGAAAGAAGCTTTCTTT. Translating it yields CASSSGAAPGAKEAFF.